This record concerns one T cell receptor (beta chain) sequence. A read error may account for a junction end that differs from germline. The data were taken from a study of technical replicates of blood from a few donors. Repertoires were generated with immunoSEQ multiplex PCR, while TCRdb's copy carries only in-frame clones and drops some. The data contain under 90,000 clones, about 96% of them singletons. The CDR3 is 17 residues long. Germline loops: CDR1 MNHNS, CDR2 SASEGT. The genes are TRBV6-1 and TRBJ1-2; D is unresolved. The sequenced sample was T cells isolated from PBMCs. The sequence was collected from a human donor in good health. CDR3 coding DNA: TGTGCCAGCAGCGAAGGTCAACCGGACCTAGCGGTTGATGGCTACACCTTC. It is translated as CASSEGQPDLAVDGYTF.